Shown below are 10 T cell receptor beta chains from a single sample sequenced in a study of control samples from healthy donors and cancer patients (dated by TCRdb to 2018 to 2021). The library was generated by the immunoSEQ multiplex PCR assay. The table was pulled from immuneACCESS by TCRdb, which kept in-frame rearrangements only. Such tables lose some clones; where checked, under half of the loss comes from unresolved V genes, and the rest has no known cause. In all, the sample holds 150,000 to 200,000 clones, and 90% of those were seen once. 1.4% of the sample is taken by the ten largest. The sample comprised blood. Receptors originate from a woman between 50 and 59 years old in good health.

This clone was counted a single time. The chain uses TRBV6-2 or TRBV6-3 and TRBJ1-6, with D unresolved. The CDR3 totals 14 residues. Deletions cut 2 bases from V and 10 bases from J, with 12 bases between. CDR1 and CDR2 (germline): MNHEY, SVGEGT. This CDR3 reads CASSYPERVSPLHF. CDR3 nucleotide sequence: TGTGCCAGCAGTTACCCCGAGAGGGTATCACCCCTCCACTTT.

The chain uses TRBV28 and TRBJ1-6, with D hard to call. The germline V gene encodes CDR1 MDHEN and CDR2 SYDVKM. This CDR3 is 15 amino acids long. V shed 10 bases and J shed 8 bases, with 21 bases lying between them. The CDR3 spells CATTLTADPDSPLHF. CDR3 nucleotides: TGTGCCACCACGCTGACGGCGGACCCTGATTCACCCCTCCACTTT.

The CDR3 nucleotides read TGCGCCAGCAGCCAAGATCCCACTAGCGGGAGTGATGAGCAGTTCTTC. Translation: CASSQDPTSGSDEQFF. This chain uses TRBV4-3 with TRBJ2-1; 11 nucleotides align to TRBD2. V lost 0 bases and J lost 8; bases outside the gene matches: 6. CDR1 is LGHNA and CDR2 is YSLEER in the germline V gene. This CDR3 has 16 residues.

The rearrangement joins TRBV19 to TRBJ1-2, with D hard to call. This CDR3 has 18 amino acids. V was clipped by 4 bases and J by 8 bases, with 29 bases between them. Per germline, CDR1 LNHDA and CDR2 SQIVND (reference sequence). Here the CDR3 reads CASSTLMRADSLSIGYTF. Written as DNA, the CDR3 is TGTGCCAGTAGTACTCTGATGAGGGCGGACTCCCTCAGTATAGGCTACACCTTC.

The chain carries TRBV12-3 or TRBV12-4 and TRBJ2-5; 7 bases agree with TRBD2. The J segment lost 4 bases and the V segment lost 7 bases, leaving 6 bases of the junction unmatched. The CDR3 contains 13 residues. The CDR3 here is CASMGTTLETQYF. For the CDR3, the DNA is TGTGCCAGCATGGGGACTACGCTAGAGACCCAGTACTTC.

This chain uses TRBV28 with TRBJ2-2, with a tentative D call TRBD2 (5 bases). V gave up 6 bases and J gave up 7 bases, with 24 bases separating them. The germline V gene encodes CDR1 MDHEN and CDR2 SYDVKM. The CDR3 length is 17 residues. This CDR3 reads CASSPSARVRMGGELFF. The DNA of the CDR3 is TGTGCCAGCAGCCCCTCCGCGCGGGTGAGGATGGGCGGGGAGCTGTTTTTT.

The rearrangement joins TRBV28 to TRBJ2-1, with 9 bases fitting TRBD2. J gave up 7 bases and V 6 bases, and 16 bases lay outside the gene matches. CDR3 length equals 17 residues. The V gene's germline CDR1 is MDHEN and CDR2 SYDVKM. Written as DNA, the CDR3 is TGTGCCAGCAGCACTCATAGCGGGAGAAACAGGGGAAATGAGCAGTTCTTC. This encodes CASSTHSGRNRGNEQFF.

In its sample, this clone was seen once. The gene calls are TRBV6-5 and TRBJ2-7; D call uncertain. CDR3 length equals 12 residues. Germline V CDR1 and CDR2: MNHEY, SVGAGI. Trimming removed 6 bases at V and 3 bases at J, with 9 bases between. CDR3 sequence: CASSLDLYEQYF. CDR3 bases: TGTGCCAGCAGCCTCGACCTCTACGAGCAGTACTTC.

This clone was detected only a few times. The genes are TRBV6-6 and TRBJ1-5; the D is unclear. This CDR3 contains 14 residues. The V gene's germline CDR1 is MNHNY and CDR2 SVGAGI (reference sequence). V was cut by 5 bases and J by 2 bases, with 10 bases left in between. CDR3 nucleotide sequence: TGTGCCAGCAGTCGTGCTTCCGGCAATCAGCCCCAGCATTTT. Protein: CASSRASGNQPQHF.

DNA for the CDR3: TGTGCCAGCAGTACCTCCGGGGGGTCGAGAAATGGCTACACCTTC. This encodes CASSTSGGSRNGYTF. This rearrangement joins TRBV6-4 to TRBJ1-2, with D maybe TRBD1 (5 bases). From germline, CDR1 is MRHNA and CDR2 SNTAGT. V dropped 5 bases and J dropped 6 bases, with 19 bases sitting between them. CDR3 length: 15 residues.